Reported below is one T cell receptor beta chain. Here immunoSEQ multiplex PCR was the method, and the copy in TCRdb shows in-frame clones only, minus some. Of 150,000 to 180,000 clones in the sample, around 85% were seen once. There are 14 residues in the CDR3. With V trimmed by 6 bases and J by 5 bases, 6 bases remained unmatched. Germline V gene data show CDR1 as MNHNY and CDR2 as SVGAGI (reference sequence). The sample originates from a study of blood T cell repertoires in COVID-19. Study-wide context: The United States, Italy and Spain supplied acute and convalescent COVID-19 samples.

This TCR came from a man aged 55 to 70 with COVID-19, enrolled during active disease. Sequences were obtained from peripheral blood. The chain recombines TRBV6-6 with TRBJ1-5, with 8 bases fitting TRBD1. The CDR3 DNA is TGTGCCAGCAGACCCAGGGGGCTGGATCAGCCCCAGCATTTT. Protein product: CASRPRGLDQPQHF.